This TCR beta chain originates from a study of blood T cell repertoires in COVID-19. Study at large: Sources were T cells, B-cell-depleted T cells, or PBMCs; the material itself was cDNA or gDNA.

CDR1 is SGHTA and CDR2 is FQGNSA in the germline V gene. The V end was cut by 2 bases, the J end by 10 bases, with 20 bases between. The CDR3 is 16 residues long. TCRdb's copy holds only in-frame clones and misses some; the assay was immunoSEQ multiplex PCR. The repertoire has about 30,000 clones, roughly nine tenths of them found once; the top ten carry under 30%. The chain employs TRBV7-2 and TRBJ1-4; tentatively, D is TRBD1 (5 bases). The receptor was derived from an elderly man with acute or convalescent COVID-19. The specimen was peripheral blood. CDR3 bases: TGTGCCAGCAGCTTAAATTCTCAGACACACGGGGGAAAACTGTTTTTT. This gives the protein CASSLNSQTHGGKLFF.